A selection of T cell receptor beta chains follows, all from one sample in a study of blood T cell repertoires in COVID-19. Assay used: immunoSEQ multiplex PCR; TCRdb lists only in-frame clones, some missing. The data contain over 250,000 clones, roughly 90% of them singletons. Sequenced: PBMCs or T cells enriched from blood (not recorded which). These receptors all come from a woman in her sixties or seventies who had recovered from COVID-19. Both conserved end residues are part of each CDR3. D genes are given only for firm matches. Clone size, where shown, is once, few, many, or a class for clones that have expanded.

>TRBV6-1|NA|NA|TRBJ1-2
CASSEPTSGLYGYTF
TGTGCCAGCAGTGAACCGACCTCGGGGTTGTATGGCTACACCTTC
>TRBV28|NA|NA|TRBJ1-2
CASSLSGLYRAGGYTF
TGTGCCAGCAGTTTATCCGGCTTGTACAGGGCCGGGGGCTACACCTTC
>TRBV6-5|TRBD1|NA|TRBJ1-3
CASAISGGSGNTIYF
TGTGCCAGCGCTATTTCAGGGGGCTCTGGAAACACCATATATTTT
>TRBV5-1|TRBD1|NA|TRBJ1-2
CASSSDGTEPSYYGYTF
TGCGCCAGCAGCTCAGATGGGACAGAACCCTCTTACTATGGCTACACCTTC
>TRBV7-8|NA|NA|TRBJ1-1
CASSFTIGGTEAFF
TGTGCCAGCAGCTTTACGATCGGGGGAACTGAAGCTTTCTTT
>TRBV5-5|NA|NA|TRBJ1-1
CASSDGGPTEAFF
TGTGCCAGCAGCGACGGAGGGCCGACTGAAGCTTTCTTT
>TRBV12-3/TRBV12-4|NA|NA|TRBJ1-4
CASSIYRTELFF
TGTGCCAGCAGTATTTACAGGACCGAACTGTTTTTT
>TRBV19|TRBD2|NA|TRBJ2-7
CASSLSSGRSYEQYF
TGTGCCAGTAGTTTATCAAGCGGGAGATCGTACGAGCAGTACTTC
>TRBV3-1/TRBV3-2|TRBD2|few|TRBJ2-1
CASSSGLAGDNEQFF
TGTGCCAGCTCATCAGGCCTAGCGGGTGATAATGAGCAGTTCTTC
>TRBV5-6|NA|NA|TRBJ2-7
CASSLGRSYEQYF
TGTGCCAGCAGCTTGGGGAGGTCCTACGAGCAGTACTTC
>TRBV3-1/TRBV3-2|NA|NA|TRBJ2-1
CASSHEKRVGPEFF
TGTGCCAGCAGCCACGAGAAGAGGGTTGGGCCGGAGTTCTTC
>TRBV28|TRBD1|NA|TRBJ1-4
CASRGQGGYEKLFF
TGTGCCAGCAGAGGACAGGGAGGGTATGAAAAACTGTTTTTT
>TRBV7-5|NA|NA|TRBJ2-4
CARSHQGRGNLAKNIQYF
TGTGCCAGAAGCCACCAGGGTCGGGGGAACCTAGCCAAAAACATTCAGTACTTC
>TRBV12-3/TRBV12-4|NA|NA|TRBJ1-4
CASSQTGEKLFF
TGTGCCAGCAGCCAGACAGGAGAAAAACTGTTTTTT
>TRBV11-2|NA|NA|TRBJ2-6
CASSPPWGAGANVLTF
TGTGCCAGCAGCCCCCCGTGGGGGGCTGGGGCCAACGTCCTGACTTTC
>TRBV20-1|NA|NA|TRBJ2-7
CSAFDRYEQYF
TGCAGTGCTTTTGACAGGTACGAGCAGTACTTC
>TRBV28|NA|NA|TRBJ1-1
CASSSPLWNTEAFF
TGTGCCAGCAGTTCTCCCCTCTGGAACACTGAAGCTTTCTTT
>TRBV19|TRBD2|NA|TRBJ2-1
CASSIDPAGGNYNEQFF
TGTGCCAGTAGTATAGATCCCGCGGGAGGTAATTACAATGAGCAGTTCTTC
>TRBV18|NA|NA|TRBJ1-1
CASSGSGDTEAFF
TGTGCCAGCTCCGGAAGCGGGGACACTGAAGCTTTCTTT
>TRBV24-1|NA|NA|TRBJ1-6
CATQGRGASPLHF
TGTGCCACCCAGGGGAGGGGAGCTTCACCCCTCCACTTT
>TRBV6-5|NA|NA|TRBJ1-5
CASSYSSGSNQPQHF
TGTGCCAGCAGTTACTCGTCGGGGAGCAATCAGCCCCAGCATTTT
>TRBV19|NA|NA|TRBJ1-1
CASSRPGMNTEAFF
TGTGCCAGTAGTAGACCAGGCATGAACACTGAAGCTTTCTTT
>TRBV3-1/TRBV3-2|TRBD1|NA|TRBJ1-2
CASSQGDRGVYGYTF
TGTGCCAGCAGCCAAGGGGACAGGGGGGTTTATGGCTACACCTTC
>TRBV7-9|NA|NA|TRBJ1-5
CASSFSGLGNQPQHF
TGTGCCAGCAGCTTTTCAGGGTTGGGCAATCAGCCCCAGCATTTT
>TRBV28|NA|NA|TRBJ2-7
CASSFLDLSDEQYF
TGTGCCAGCAGTTTTCTGGACTTATCAGACGAGCAGTACTTC
>TRBV24-1|TRBD1|NA|TRBJ1-2
CATSDQDRGSYGYTF
TGTGCCACCAGTGACCAGGACAGGGGTAGCTATGGCTACACCTTC
>TRBV5-1|NA|NA|TRBJ1-2
CASSSFGSDYGYTF
TGCGCCAGCAGCTCCTTCGGGTCCGACTATGGCTACACCTTC
>TRBV5-1|NA|NA|TRBJ1-2
CASSFDKNYGYTF
TGCGCCAGCAGCTTTGACAAGAACTATGGCTACACCTTC